This T cell receptor (beta chain) was obtained from a study of patients and donors after allogeneic stem cell transplantation. This CDR3 comprises 13 residues. V lost 3 bases and J 2 bases, leaving 8 bases between the germline ends. From germline, CDR1 is LGHDT and CDR2 YNNKEL (reference sequence). TCRdb called the RT-PCR reads again in MiXCR, with one record for every CDR3 protein. The data show 400,000 to 450,000 distinct CDR3 sequences, roughly 16% seen once. The source material was blood, either unsorted or a sorted T cell fraction (not recorded which). V is TRBV3-1 and J is TRBJ2-7; maybe TRBD1 (5 bases). The receptor was isolated from a human donor who was either an allogeneic HSCT recipient or a stem cell or donor lymphocyte infusion donor (not recorded which). It is not recorded whose cells these are; they may come from a transplant donor. Here the CDR3 DNA reads TGTGCCAGCAGCCAGCAGGGCCCCTACGAGCAGTACTTC. Its protein product is CASSQQGPYEQYF.